Presented here are 12 T cell receptor beta chains from one specimen sequenced in a study of T-cell memory formation after mild COVID-19. TCRdb reprocessed the 5' RACE reads via MiXCR and lists one record per CDR3 protein. Here the sample spans 180,000 or so distinct CDR3 sequences, 11% being singletons. Sequencing was done on a sample of PBMCs or a T cell subset sorted from them (not recorded which). The source is a man younger than 30 who had mild COVID-19 (a few samples of this study predate the infection). Cell type and time point are not known.

This clonotype was picked up many times. The rearrangement joins TRBV7-3 to TRBJ2-1; 11 bases line up with TRBD2. Per the germline V gene, CDR1 is SGHTA and CDR2 is FQGTGA. Germline trimming cut 2 bases from V and 12 bases from J; bases unmatched to any gene: 3. This CDR3 is 13 amino acids long. The CDR3 DNA reads TGTGCCAGCAGCTTAGGTCTAGCGGGGGGGCAGTTCTTC. It encodes CASSLGLAGGQFF.

In this sample, this clonotype turned up a few times. CDR3 in DNA: TGTGCCAGCACCGCCAGGTGGGGGCAGGGCTCCCTCCACTTT. Residues: CASTARWGQGSLHF. The chain couples TRBV12-3 or TRBV12-4 to TRBJ1-6, with D possibly being TRBD1 (6 bases). The CDR3 covers 14 residues. The V gene lost 7 bases and the J gene lost 14 bases, with 21 bases spanning the gap.

The CDR3 sequence: CASSPFGQGAPYEQFF. In DNA form, the CDR3 reads TGTGCCAGCTCACCCTTTGGACAGGGGGCCCCGTATGAGCAGTTCTTC. This chain joins TRBV18 and TRBJ2-1, with TRBD1 matching over 11 bases. Germline trimming cut 3 bases from V and 8 bases from J; bases unmatched to any gene: 9. Germline CDR1 is KGHSH and CDR2 is LQKENI. This CDR3 has 16 residues.

This chain links TRBV4-3 with TRBJ1-3, with D unclear. This CDR3 spans 13 amino acids. The V end lost 2 bases, the J end lost 0 bases, and 2 bases lay between the germline ends. The germline V gene has CDR1 LGHNA and CDR2 YSLEER. CDR3 loop: CASSQLSGNTIYF. CDR3 DNA: TGCGCCAGCAGCCAACTCTCTGGAAACACCATATATTTT.

The chain joins TRBV4-1 to TRBJ1-1, with D perhaps matching TRBD1 (5 bases). Germline assignment: CDR1 MGHRA and CDR2 YSYEKL. The CDR3 is made up of 16 amino acids. Trimming removed 0 bases from V and 4 bases from J, with 15 bases in between. The CDR3 spells CASSQDQGRATTEAFF. Written as DNA, the CDR3 is TGCGCCAGCAGCCAAGATCAGGGCAGGGCGACCACTGAAGCTTTCTTT.

This chain joins TRBV12-3 or TRBV12-4 and TRBJ1-1; D unclear. V was trimmed by 3 bases and J by 4 bases, leaving 12 bases between them. CDR3 size: 14 residues. The CDR3 DNA follows: TGTGCCAGCAGTTTCTGGGTGGGAAGCACTGAAGCTTTCTTT. Protein product: CASSFWVGSTEAFF.

In this sample, this clonotype turned up a few times. This chain joins TRBV2 and TRBJ1-2, with unresolved D. The CDR3 runs 15 residues. V was cut by 1 base and J by 0 bases, with 9 bases left in between. CDR1 is SNHLY, CDR2 FYNNEI, per germline. This CDR3 is CASSEGPRPNYGYTF. The CDR3 bases are TGTGCCAGCAGTGAAGGGCCAAGACCTAACTATGGCTACACCTTC.

V is TRBV10-3 and J is TRBJ1-1, with TRBD1 as a possible D gene (5 bases). V gave up 7 bases and J gave up 1 base, with 13 bases separating them. The CDR3 totals 14 residues. Germline values: CDR1 ENHRY, CDR2 SYGVKD. CDR3 DNA sequence: TGTGCCATCAACGGGCGGGGGAAGAACACTGAAGCTTTCTTT. Translated: CAINGRGKNTEAFF.

V usage is TRBV6-5 and J usage is TRBJ1-1; tentative D call: TRBD1 (6 bases). Germline CDR1 is MNHEY and CDR2 is SVGAGI. Between the trimmed V and J ends, which lost 6 bases and 11 bases, there was a span of 31 bases. CDR3 length: 17 residues. The CDR3 spells CASRPNPYRAVQTSAFF. CDR3 in DNA: TGTGCCAGCAGGCCCAACCCATACAGGGCCGTACAGACTTCGGCTTTCTTT.

The table lists this clonotype with a few counts. V is TRBV5-4 and J is TRBJ1-6; no clear D. Per germline, CDR1 SGHNT and CDR2 YYREEE (reference sequence). The length of the CDR3 is 9 residues. V dropped 7 bases and J dropped 10 bases, with 3 bases sitting between them. The CDR3 is CASGSPLHF. The CDR3 region has the DNA TGTGCCAGCGGATCACCCCTCCACTTT.

This clonotype was detected only a few times. The rearrangement joins TRBV7-9 to TRBJ2-1; D is unresolved. CDR3 length equals 14 residues. Trimming removed 5 bases from V and 7 bases from J, with 15 bases in between. From germline, CDR1 is SEHNR and CDR2 FQNEAQ (reference sequence). The CDR3 nucleotides are TGTGCCAGCAGCCTGAACCGGGCGCCTAATGAGCAGTTCTTC. As protein: CASSLNRAPNEQFF.

This clonotype has a handful of counts. The rearrangement joins TRBV6-5 to TRBJ1-2, with a tentative D call TRBD1 (6 bases). Trimming pared 0 bases from V and 4 bases from J, leaving 18 bases between. CDR1 MNHEY and CDR2 SVGAGI come from the germline V gene. The CDR3 covers 17 residues. In DNA form, the CDR3 reads TGTGCCAGCAGTTACTCGGGCAGGGGAGGTTCCGCCTATGGCTACACCTTC. Translating it yields CASSYSGRGGSAYGYTF.